The entry that follows covers one TCR beta chain sequence. In germline, CDR1 is LGHNA, CDR2 YNFKEQ. V was shortened by 1 base and J by 0 bases, with 9 bases between the two germline ends. The CDR3 is made up of 15 amino acids. Under the authors' procedure: Reference gene primer amplification in the assay estimated nucleated cell counts. TCRdb's copy holds only in-frame clones and misses some; the assay was immunoSEQ multiplex PCR. V and J calls and clone size are as listed in that table; D and trimming were resolved from the DNA. The sample lists around 300,000 clones, roughly 86% occurring once. This record belongs to a study of blood T cell repertoires in COVID-19. At the level of the study: COVID-19 samples, acute and convalescent, were from the United States, Italy and Spain. The cDNA or gDNA used as material had been derived from T cells, B-cell-depleted T cells, or PBMCs.

Sequencing was done on a sample of PBMCs or T cells enriched from blood (not recorded which). This TCR derives from a young woman who had recovered from COVID-19. The V call is TRBV4-2, the J call TRBJ1-1, with D unclear. This chain's CDR3 is CASSQVSRLNTEAFF. For the CDR3, the DNA is TGTGCCAGCAGCCAAGTATCCCGGTTGAACACTGAAGCTTTCTTT.